Included here is one T cell receptor (beta chain) sequence, with context. Blood PBMC samples: pre-vaccination, two weeks post third vaccination, and at tumor progression. This record comes from a study of glioma-infiltrating T cells after dendritic cell vaccination. As for the study in general: Samples are from glioblastoma patients in Phase I and II dendritic cell vaccine trials. Three intradermal dendritic cell vaccine injections were given every two weeks.

Trimming took off 4 bases at V and 3 bases at J, with 14 bases between the two ends. The CDR3 covers 14 residues. Looked up from germline, CDR1 is GTSNPN and CDR2 is SVGIG (reference sequence). The data were produced by immunoSEQ multiplex PCR, yet TCRdb's version contains in-frame clones alone and is incomplete. Of 85,000 to 95,000 clones listed, under 90% are singletons. The sequence was collected from a human donor with glioblastoma. The chain employs TRBV30 and TRBJ2-3; D possibly corresponds to TRBD1 (6 bases). This specimen consisted of blood, obtained before dendritic cell vaccination. In DNA, the CDR3 is TGTGCCTGGACGGGTCTAGGGGGTACAGATACGCAGTATTTT. Translation gives CAWTGLGGTDTQYF.